This T cell receptor (beta chain) derives from a study of Ad26.COV2.S vaccination and SARS-CoV-2 variants (dated by TCRdb to the early 2020s). Notes on the research overall: Vaccine-arm donors were drawn from COV1001, a multicentre, randomized, double-blind, placebo-controlled phase I-IIa trial of Ad26.COV2.S in healthy adults. Ad26.COV2.S was administered intramuscularly at a dose of 5x10^10 or 1x10^11 viral particles, either as one shot or as two shots given 56 days apart. TCRbeta repertoire sequencing was used to assess the specificity and breadth of SARS-CoV-2-reactive T cell receptors after Ad26.COV2.S vaccination. A total of around 32 samples were included in the TCR-sequenced set, comprising around 19 Ad26.COV2.S vaccine recipients, 5 placebo recipients and 8 SARS-CoV-2 convalescent individuals. Trial participants were randomized into five groups of five, in which low-dose or high-dose Ad26.COV2.S was given once or twice, or placebo was given on both occasions. Investigators did not know the trial group allocation while performing experiments and assessing outcomes. Here is what the overall study found, with its caveats: The study was not powered for comparison of responses between vaccine doses or regimens. Vaccine and placebo recipients had similar non-spike TCR breadth, a finding consistent with the vaccine containing only spike. After vaccination, substantial breadth of spike-specific CD8+ and CD4+ T cell responses was reported. Compared with placebo recipients, Ad26.COV2.S recipients showed higher spike-specific TCR breadth (P = 0.0014). According to the authors, total T cell responses may have been underestimated by the TCR breadth and depth analyses.

Note on this clone: Its antigen is currently not known. Base qualities are not provided; no much larger clone lies one nucleotide away.

The intended sense of this specimen's treatment or condition label: about 20 received Ad26.COV2.S at low or high dose, single or two shots; several received placebo; per-sample allocation not given. Repertoires of vaccine and placebo recipients were sequenced from samples collected on day 63 after the first injection. In Cohort 1b, about 27 adults aged 18-55 years were enrolled at a single site in Boston, USA, between 29 July and 7 August 2020. Ad26.COV2.S was a replication-incompetent adenovirus type 26 vector that expressed a prefusion-stabilized SARS-CoV-2 spike protein derived from the original Wuhan strain. Its CDR3 holds 13 amino acids, cysteine through phenylalanine. Only CDR3 DNA is held: 39 bases, read in frame from base 1. V gives up 2 bases and J gives up 3 bases, and the segment between their germline ends measures 8 bases. TCRbeta CDR3 regions were sequenced with the immunoSEQ Assay. After extraction, genomic DNA underwent amplification by bias-controlled multiplex PCR, followed by high-throughput sequencing. Turning to the authors' computational methods: To quantify the absolute abundance of each unique TCRbeta CDR3 region, sequences were collapsed and filtered. T cell fraction was estimated by normalizing TCRbeta template counts to usable DNA, which was measured by amplifying reference genes present in all nucleated cells. Repertoire TCRs were annotated as SARS-CoV-2-specific by exact matching of V gene, CDR3 amino acid sequence and J gene to a known reactive TCR set. The reference SARS-CoV-2 TCR set came from MIRA and was filtered for enrichment in COVID-19-positive ImmuneCODE repertoires, removing public or cross-reactive TCRs. Drawing on the MIRA antigens, annotated TCRs were analysed further at the level of specific ORF or position within ORF. Breadth was defined as annotated unique rearrangements over total unique productive rearrangements; depth was the summed frequency of those rearrangements. Two-sided Wilcoxon rank-sum tests were applied when comparing TCR breadth between groups. In TCRdb, the immuneACCESS table is reduced to in-frame sequences with V and J assigned. These tables do not hold every clone; where another copy was compared, an unresolved V gene accounts for under half, and the others remain unexplained. V and J calls plus clone size are reproduced from that table; the DNA served to infer D and trimming. The sample table holds roughly 320,000 clones, of which around nine tenths were seen once. The top ten clonotypes cover approximately 3.6% of the sample.

The source is a person between 18 and 65 years old who received the Ad26.COV2.S COVID-19 vaccine or a placebo. The input for sequencing was peripheral blood, taken in a trial of Ad26.COV2.S vaccine versus placebo. In this chain, TRBV23-1 is recombined with TRBJ2-7, and the D gene may be TRBD1, 5 bases matching. TRBV23-1 is an open reading frame whose function is uncertain. The DNA sequence is given as TGCGCCAGCAGTCAACAACAGGACTACGAGCAGTACTTC. This encodes CASSQQQDYEQYF.